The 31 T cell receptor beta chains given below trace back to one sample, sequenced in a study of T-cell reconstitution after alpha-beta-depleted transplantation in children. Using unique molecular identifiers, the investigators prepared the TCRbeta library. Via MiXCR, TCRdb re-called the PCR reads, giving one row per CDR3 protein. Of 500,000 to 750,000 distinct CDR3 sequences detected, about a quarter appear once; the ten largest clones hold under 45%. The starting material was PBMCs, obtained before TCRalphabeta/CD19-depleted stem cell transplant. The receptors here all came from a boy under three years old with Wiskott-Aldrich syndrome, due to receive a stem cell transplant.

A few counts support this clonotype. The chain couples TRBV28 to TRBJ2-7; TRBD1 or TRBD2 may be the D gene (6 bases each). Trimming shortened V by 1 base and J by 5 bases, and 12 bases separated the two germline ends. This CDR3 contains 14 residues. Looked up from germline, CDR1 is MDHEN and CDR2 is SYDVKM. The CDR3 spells CASSLLGGKDEQYF. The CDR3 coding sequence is TGTGCCAGCAGTTTATTAGGGGGGAAGGACGAGCAGTACTTC.

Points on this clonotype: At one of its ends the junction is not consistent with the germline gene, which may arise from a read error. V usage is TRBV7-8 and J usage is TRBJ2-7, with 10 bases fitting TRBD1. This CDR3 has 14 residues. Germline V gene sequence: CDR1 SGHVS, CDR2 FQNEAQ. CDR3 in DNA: TGCGCCAGCAGCTGGGACAGGGGAGTATACGAGCAGTACTTC. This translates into CASSWDRGVYEQYF.

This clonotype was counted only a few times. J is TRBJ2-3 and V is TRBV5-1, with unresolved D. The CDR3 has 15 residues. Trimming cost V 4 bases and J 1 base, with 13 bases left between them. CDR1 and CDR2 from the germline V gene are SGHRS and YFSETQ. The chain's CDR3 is CASSPPRKGTDTQYF. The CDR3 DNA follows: TGCGCCAGCAGCCCGCCAAGGAAAGGCACAGATACGCAGTATTTT.

As DNA, the CDR3 is TGTGCCAGCAGTTTAGCGCGGGGAGTCAATGAGCAGTTCTTC. It translates to CASSLARGVNEQFF. The J gene is TRBJ2-1, the V gene TRBV12-3 or TRBV12-4, with D possibly matching TRBD2 (6 bases). Trimming cost V 0 bases and J 6 bases, with 9 bases left between them. CDR3 length equals 14 residues.

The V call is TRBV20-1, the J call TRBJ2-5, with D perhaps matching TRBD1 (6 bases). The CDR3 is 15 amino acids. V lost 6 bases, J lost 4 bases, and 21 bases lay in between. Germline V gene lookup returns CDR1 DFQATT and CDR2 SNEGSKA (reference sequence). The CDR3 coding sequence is TGCAGTGCCCCCCTTAGGGGGAGTTTCTCAGAGACCCAGTACTTC. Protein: CSAPLRGSFSETQYF.

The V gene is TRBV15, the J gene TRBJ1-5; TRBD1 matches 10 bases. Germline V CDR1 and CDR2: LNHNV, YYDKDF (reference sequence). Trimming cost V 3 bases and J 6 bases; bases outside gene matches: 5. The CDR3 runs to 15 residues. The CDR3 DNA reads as TGTGCCACCAGCAGGACAGGGGGCTTGAGTCAGCCCCAGCATTTT. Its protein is CATSRTGGLSQPQHF.

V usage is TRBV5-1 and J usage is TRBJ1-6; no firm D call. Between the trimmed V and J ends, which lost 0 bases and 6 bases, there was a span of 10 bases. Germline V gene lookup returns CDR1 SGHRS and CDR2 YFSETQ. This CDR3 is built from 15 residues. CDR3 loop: CASSLGSVGNSPLHF. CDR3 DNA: TGCGCCAGCAGCTTGGGAAGTGTAGGTAATTCACCCCTCCACTTT.

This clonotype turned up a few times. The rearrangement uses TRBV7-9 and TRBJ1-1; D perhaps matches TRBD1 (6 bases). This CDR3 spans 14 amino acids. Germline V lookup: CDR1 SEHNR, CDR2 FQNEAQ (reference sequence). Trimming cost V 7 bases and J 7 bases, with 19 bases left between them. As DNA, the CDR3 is TGTGCCAGCACCCGACGGGGGACACGAAATGAAGCTTTCTTT. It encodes CASTRRGTRNEAFF.

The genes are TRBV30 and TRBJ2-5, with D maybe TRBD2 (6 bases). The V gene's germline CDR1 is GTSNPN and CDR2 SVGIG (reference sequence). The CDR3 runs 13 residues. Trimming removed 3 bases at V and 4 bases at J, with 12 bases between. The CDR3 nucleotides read TGTGCCTGGAGAGTACTAGCAGGAGAGACCCAGTACTTC. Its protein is CAWRVLAGETQYF.

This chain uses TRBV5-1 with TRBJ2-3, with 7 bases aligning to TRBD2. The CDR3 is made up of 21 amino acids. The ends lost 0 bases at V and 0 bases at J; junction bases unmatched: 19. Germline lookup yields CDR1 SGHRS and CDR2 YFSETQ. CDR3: CASSLGESPAGASFSTDTQYF. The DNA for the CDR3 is TGCGCCAGCAGCTTGGGAGAATCCCCGGCGGGAGCTTCCTTTAGCACAGATACGCAGTATTTT.

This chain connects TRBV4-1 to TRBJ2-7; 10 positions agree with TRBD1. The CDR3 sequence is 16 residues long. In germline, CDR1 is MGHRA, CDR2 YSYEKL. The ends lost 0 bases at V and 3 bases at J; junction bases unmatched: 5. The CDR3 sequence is CASSQEPGQGFYEQYF. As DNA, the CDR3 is TGCGCCAGCAGCCAAGAACCGGGACAGGGGTTCTACGAGCAGTACTTC.

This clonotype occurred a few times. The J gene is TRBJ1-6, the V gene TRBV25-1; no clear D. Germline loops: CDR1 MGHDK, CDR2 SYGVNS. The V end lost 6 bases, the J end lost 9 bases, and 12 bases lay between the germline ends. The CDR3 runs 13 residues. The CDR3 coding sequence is TGTGCCAGCAGCCCCCAATCCGGTTCACCCCTCCACTTT. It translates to CASSPQSGSPLHF.

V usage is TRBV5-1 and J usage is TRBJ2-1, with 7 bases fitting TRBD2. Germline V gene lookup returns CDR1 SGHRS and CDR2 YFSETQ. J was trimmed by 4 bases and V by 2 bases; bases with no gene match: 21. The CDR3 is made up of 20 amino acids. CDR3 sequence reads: CASSLSGGGIFGSRYNEQFF. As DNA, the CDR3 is TGCGCCAGCAGCTTATCTGGGGGAGGGATTTTTGGCAGTCGATACAATGAGCAGTTCTTC.

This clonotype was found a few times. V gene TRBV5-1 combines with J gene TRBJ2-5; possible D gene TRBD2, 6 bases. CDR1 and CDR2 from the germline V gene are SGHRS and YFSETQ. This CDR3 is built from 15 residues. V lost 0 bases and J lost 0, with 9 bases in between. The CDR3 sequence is CASSLVGTYQETQYF. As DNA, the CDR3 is TGCGCCAGCAGCTTGGTAGGGACTTACCAAGAGACCCAGTACTTC.

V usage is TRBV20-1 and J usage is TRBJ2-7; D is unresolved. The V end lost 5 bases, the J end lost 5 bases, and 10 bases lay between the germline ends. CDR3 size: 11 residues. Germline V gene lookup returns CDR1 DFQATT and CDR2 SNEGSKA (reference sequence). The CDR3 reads CSAEDRHEQYF. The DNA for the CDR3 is TGCAGTGCTGAAGATCGTCACGAGCAGTACTTC.

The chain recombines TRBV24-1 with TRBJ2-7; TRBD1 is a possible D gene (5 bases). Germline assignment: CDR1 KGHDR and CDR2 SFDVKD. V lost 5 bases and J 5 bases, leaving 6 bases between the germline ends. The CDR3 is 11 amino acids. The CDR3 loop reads CATSARDEQYF. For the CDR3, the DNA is TGTGCCACCAGTGCCAGGGACGAGCAGTACTTC.

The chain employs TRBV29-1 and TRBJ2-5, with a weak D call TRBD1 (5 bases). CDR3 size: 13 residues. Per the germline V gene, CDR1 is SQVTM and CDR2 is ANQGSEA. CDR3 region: CSMGRGREETQYF. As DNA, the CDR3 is TGCAGTATGGGAAGGGGCAGGGAAGAGACCCAGTACTTC.

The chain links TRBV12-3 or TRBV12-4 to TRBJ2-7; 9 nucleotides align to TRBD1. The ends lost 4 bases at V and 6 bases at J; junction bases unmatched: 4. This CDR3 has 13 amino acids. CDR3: CASSWGQGLEQYF. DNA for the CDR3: TGTGCCAGCAGTTGGGGACAGGGTCTCGAGCAGTACTTC.

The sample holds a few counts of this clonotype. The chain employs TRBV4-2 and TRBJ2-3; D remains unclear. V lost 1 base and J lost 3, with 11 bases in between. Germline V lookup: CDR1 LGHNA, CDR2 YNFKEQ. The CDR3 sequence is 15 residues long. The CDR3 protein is CASSQGRPGTDTQYF. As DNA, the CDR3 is TGTGCCAGCAGCCAAGGGCGACCCGGGACAGATACGCAGTATTTT.

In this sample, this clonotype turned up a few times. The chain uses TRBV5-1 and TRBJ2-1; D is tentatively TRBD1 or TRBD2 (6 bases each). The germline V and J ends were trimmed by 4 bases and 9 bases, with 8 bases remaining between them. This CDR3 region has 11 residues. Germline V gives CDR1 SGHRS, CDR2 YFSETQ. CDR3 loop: CASSEGGEQFF. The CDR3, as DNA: TGCGCCAGCAGCGAGGGGGGTGAGCAGTTCTTC.

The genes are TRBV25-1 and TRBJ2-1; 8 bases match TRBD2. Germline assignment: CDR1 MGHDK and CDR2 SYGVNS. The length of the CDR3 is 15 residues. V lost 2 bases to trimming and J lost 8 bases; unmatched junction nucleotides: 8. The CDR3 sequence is CASSEGGTSTHEQFF. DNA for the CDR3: TGTGCCAGCAGTGAAGGTGGGACTAGTACCCATGAGCAGTTCTTC.

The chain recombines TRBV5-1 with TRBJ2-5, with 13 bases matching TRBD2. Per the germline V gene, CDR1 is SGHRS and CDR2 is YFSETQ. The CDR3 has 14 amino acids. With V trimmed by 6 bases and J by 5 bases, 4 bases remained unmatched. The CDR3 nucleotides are TGCGCCAGCAAGGGACTAGCGGGAATCGAGACCCAGTACTTC. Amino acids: CASKGLAGIETQYF. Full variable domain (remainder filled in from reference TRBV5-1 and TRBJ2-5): KAGVTQTPRYLIKTRGQQVTLSCSPISGHRSVSWYQQTPGQGLQFLFEYFSETQRNKGNFPGRFSGRQFSNSRSEMNVSTLELGDSALYLCASKGLAGIETQYFGPGTRLLVL.

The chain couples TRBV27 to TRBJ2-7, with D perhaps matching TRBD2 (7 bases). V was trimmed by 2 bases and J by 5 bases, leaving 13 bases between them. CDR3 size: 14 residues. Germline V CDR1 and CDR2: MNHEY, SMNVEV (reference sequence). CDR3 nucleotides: TGTGCCAGCAGTTTAGTTACGGGGGGCGACGAGCAGTACTTC. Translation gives CASSLVTGGDEQYF.

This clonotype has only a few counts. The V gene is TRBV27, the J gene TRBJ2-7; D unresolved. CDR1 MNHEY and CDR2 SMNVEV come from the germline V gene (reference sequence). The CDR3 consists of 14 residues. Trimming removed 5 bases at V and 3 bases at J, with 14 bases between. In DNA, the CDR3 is TGTGCCAGCAGTAAAGACTCTCACATCTACGAGCAGTACTTC. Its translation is CASSKDSHIYEQYF.

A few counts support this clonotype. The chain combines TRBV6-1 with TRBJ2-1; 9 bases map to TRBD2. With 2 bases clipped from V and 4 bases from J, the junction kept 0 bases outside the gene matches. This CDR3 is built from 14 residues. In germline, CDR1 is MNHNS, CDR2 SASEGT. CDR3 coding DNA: TGTGCCAGCAGTGAACTAGCGGGGTACAATGAGCAGTTCTTC. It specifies CASSELAGYNEQFF.

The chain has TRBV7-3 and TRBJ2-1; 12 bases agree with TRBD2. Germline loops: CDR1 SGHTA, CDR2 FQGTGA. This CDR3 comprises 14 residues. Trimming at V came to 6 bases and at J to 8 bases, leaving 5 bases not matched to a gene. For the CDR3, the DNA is TGTGCCAGCAGGCGGACTAGCGGGAACTATGAGCAGTTCTTC. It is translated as CASRRTSGNYEQFF.

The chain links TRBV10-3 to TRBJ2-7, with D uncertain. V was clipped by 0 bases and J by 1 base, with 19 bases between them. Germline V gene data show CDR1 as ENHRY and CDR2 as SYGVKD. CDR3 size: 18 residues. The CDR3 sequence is CAISESFPASYLSYEQYF. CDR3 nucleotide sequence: TGTGCCATCAGTGAGTCTTTCCCTGCGTCTTACTTATCCTACGAGCAGTACTTC.

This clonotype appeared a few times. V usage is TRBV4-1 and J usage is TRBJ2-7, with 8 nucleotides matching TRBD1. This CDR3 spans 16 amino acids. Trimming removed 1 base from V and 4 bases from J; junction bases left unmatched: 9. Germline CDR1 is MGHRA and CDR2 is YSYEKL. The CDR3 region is CASSQAGQGVGYEQYF. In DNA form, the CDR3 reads TGCGCCAGCAGCCAAGCCGGACAGGGAGTGGGATACGAGCAGTACTTC.

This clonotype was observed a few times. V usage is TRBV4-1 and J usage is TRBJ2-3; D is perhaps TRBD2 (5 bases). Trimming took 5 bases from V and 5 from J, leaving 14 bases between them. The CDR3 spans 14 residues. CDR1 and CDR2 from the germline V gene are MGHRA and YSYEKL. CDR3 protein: CASSKLEGEDTQYF. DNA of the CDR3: TGCGCCAGCAGCAAACTAGAAGGTGAAGATACGCAGTATTTT.

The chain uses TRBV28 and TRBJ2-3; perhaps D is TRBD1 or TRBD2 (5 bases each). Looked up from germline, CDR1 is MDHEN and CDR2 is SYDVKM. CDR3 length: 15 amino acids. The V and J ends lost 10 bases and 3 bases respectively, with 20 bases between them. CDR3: CATKSGLAMTDTQYF. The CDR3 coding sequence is TGTGCCACCAAATCGGGGCTAGCAATGACAGATACGCAGTATTTT.

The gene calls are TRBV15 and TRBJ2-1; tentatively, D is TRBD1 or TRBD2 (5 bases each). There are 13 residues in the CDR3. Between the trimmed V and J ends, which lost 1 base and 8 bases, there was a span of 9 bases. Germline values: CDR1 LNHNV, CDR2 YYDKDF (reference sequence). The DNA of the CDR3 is TGTGCCACCAGCAGAGGTAGGGACCATGAGCAGTTCTTC. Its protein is CATSRGRDHEQFF.